A selection of T cell receptor beta chains follows, all from one sample in a study of T cell responses to AZD1222 COVID-19 vaccine. Sequencing was performed with immunoSEQ multiplex PCR; in TCRdb, only in-frame clones are kept and a portion is missing. Of 65,000 to 95,000 clones listed, about 91% are singletons. Sequencing was performed on peripheral blood, taken on day 0 of MenACWY control vaccination. These receptors all come from an adult in good health. Both conserved end residues are part of each CDR3. A D gene is named only where the DNA matches it firmly. Part of the rows lack a size; the others show once, few, many or a class for expanded clones.

clone_size | d_call | j_call | v_call | cdr3_nt | cdr3_aa
once | . | TRBJ2-1 | TRBV5-6 | TGTGCCAGCAGCTTGGCCACTGGGGACAAATACAATGAGCAGTTCTTC | CASSLATGDKYNEQFF
. | . | TRBJ2-1 | TRBV27 | TGTGCCAGCAGTCCCTCCCCCAATGAGCAGTTCTTC | CASSPSPNEQFF
. | TRBD1 | TRBJ2-7 | TRBV2 | TGTGCCAGCAGGTCTGGACAGGGGGCATCCGAGCAGTACTTC | CASRSGQGASEQYF
. | . | TRBJ1-2 | TRBV25-1 | TGTGCCAGCGCCGGAACGGGAAACTATGGCTACACCTTC | CASAGTGNYGYTF
. | . | TRBJ1-6 | TRBV7-2 | TGTGCCAGCAGCTTTGGGCAAAACTATAATTCACCCCTCCACTTT | CASSFGQNYNSPLHF
. | . | TRBJ1-3 | TRBV7-2 | TGTGCCAGCAGCTTAGGAGTATTTGGAAACACCATATATTTT | CASSLGVFGNTIYF
. | . | TRBJ2-6 | TRBV6-2/TRBV6-3 | TGTGCCAGCAGTTACCCCGGCGGGGTTAGGACCTCTGGGGCCAACGTCCTGACTTTC | CASSYPGGVRTSGANVLTF
. | TRBD1 | TRBJ2-7 | TRBV7-8 | TGTGCCAGCAGTCGTCCGGACAGGGTCTACGAGCAGTACTTC | CASSRPDRVYEQYF
. | . | TRBJ2-2 | TRBV14 | TGTGCCAGCAGCCAAGATCGACAGGTCCCCCGGGGAGGGGAGCTGTTTTTT | CASSQDRQVPRGGELFF
. | . | TRBJ2-2 | TRBV14 | TGTGCCAGCAGCCCGAGGAGAGGGACCGGGAACACCGGGGAGCTGTTTTTT | CASSPRRGTGNTGELFF
. | . | TRBJ1-1 | TRBV5-1 | TGCGCCAGCAGCTTGTTTTCCGCCCAAAACACTGAAGCTTTCTTT | CASSLFSAQNTEAFF
. | . | TRBJ2-6 | TRBV4-3 | TGCGCCAGCAGCCAAGCCCAGGGTTCTGGGGCCAACGTCCTGACTTTC | CASSQAQGSGANVLTF
. | TRBD2 | TRBJ2-3 | TRBV28 | TGTGCCAGCACCCGAGCGGGAGCGGCAGATACGCAGTATTTT | CASTRAGAADTQYF
few | . | TRBJ2-5 | TRBV3-1/TRBV3-2 | TGTGCCAGCAGCCAAGAGGGTCTATGGGGAGAGACCCAGTACTTC | CASSQEGLWGETQYF
. | . | TRBJ1-1 | TRBV12-3/TRBV12-4 | TGTGCCAGCAGTTTCGGGGAAGTTACTGAAGCTTTCTTT | CASSFGEVTEAFF